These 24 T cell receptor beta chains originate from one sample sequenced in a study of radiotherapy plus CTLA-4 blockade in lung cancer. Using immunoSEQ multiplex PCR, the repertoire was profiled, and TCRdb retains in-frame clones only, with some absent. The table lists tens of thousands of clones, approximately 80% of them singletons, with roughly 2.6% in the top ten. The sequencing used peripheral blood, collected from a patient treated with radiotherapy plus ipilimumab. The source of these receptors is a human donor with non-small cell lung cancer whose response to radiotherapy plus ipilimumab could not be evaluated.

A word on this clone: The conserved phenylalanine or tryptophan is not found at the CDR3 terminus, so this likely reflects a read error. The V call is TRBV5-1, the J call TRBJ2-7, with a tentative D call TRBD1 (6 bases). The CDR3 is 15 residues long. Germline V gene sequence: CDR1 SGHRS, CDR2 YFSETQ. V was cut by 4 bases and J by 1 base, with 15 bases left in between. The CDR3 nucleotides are TGCGCCAGCAGCGCAACAGGGTTGAGGTCCTACGAGCAGTACCTC. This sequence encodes CASSATGLRSYEQYL.

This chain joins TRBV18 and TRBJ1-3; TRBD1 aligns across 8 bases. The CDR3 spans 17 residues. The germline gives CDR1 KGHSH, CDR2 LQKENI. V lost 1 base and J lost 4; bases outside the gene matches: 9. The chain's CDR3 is CASSPRTRGREGNTIYF. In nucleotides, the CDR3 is TGTGCCAGCTCACCACGAACCAGGGGGCGCGAGGGAAACACCATATATTTT.

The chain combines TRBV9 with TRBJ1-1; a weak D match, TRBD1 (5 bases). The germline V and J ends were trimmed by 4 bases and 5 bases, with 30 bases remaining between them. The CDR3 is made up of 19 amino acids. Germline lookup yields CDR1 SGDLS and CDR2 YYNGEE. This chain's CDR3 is CASSTPVGGALTLGTEAFF. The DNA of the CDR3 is TGTGCCAGCAGCACTCCCGTAGGTGGGGCCCTAACCCTGGGGACTGAAGCTTTCTTT.

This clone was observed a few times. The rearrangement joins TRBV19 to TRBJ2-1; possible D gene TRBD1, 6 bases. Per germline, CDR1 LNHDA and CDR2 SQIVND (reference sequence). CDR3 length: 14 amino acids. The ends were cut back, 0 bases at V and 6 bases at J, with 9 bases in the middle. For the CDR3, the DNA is TGTGCCAGTAGTATAGATGGACAGATCAATGAGCAGTTCTTC. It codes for CASSIDGQINEQFF.

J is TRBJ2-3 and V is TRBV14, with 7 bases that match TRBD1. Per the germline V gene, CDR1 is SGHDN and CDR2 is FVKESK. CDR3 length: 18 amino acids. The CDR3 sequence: CADSTGNLPYPSTDTQYF. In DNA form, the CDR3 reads TGTGCTGACTCGACAGGGAACTTACCGTACCCTAGCACAGATACGCAGTATTTT.

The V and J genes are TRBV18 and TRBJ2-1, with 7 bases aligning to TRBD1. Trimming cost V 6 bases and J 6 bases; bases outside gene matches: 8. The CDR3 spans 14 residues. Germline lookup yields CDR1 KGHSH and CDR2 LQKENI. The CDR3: CASSRQGGINEQFF. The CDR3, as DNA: TGTGCCAGCTCTCGACAGGGTGGGATCAATGAGCAGTTCTTC.

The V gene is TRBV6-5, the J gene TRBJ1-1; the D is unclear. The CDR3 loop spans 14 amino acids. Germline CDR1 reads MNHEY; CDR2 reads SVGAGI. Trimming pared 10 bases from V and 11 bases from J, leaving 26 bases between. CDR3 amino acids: CATKFAGNGDGAFF. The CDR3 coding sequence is TGTGCCACCAAATTCGCGGGCAACGGGGATGGCGCTTTCTTT.

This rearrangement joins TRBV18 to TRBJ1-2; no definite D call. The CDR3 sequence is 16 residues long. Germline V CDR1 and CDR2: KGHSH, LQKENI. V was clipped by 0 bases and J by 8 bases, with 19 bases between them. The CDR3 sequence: CASSPPSTGRELGYTF. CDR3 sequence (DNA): TGTGCCAGCTCACCACCCTCTACGGGAAGGGAGCTGGGCTACACCTTC.

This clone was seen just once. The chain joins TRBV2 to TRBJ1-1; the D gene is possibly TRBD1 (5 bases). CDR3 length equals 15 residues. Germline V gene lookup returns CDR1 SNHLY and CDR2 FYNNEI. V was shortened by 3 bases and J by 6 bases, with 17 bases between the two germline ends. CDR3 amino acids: CASSDDSPEIAEAFF. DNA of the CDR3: TGTGCCAGCAGTGACGACAGTCCGGAGATCGCTGAAGCTTTCTTT.

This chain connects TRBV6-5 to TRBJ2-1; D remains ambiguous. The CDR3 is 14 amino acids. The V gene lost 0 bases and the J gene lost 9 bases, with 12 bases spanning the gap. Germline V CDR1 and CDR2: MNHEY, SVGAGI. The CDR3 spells CASSYSPTFSEQFF. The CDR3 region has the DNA TGTGCCAGCAGTTACTCCCCAACCTTCAGTGAGCAGTTCTTC.

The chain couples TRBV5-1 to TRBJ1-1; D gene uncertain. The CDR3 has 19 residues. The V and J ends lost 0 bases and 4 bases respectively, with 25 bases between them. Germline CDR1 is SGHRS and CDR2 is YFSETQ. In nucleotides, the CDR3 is TGCGCCAGCAGCTTGGCACGGGGAAGGATCGATACAGTGGGCACTGAAGCTTTCTTT. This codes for CASSLARGRIDTVGTEAFF.

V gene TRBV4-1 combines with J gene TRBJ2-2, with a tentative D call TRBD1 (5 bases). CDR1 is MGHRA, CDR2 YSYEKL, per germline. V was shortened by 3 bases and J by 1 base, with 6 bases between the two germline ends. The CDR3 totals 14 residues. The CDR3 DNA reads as TGCGCCAGCAGCCAGACAGTGAACACCGGGGAGCTGTTTTTT. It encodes CASSQTVNTGELFF.

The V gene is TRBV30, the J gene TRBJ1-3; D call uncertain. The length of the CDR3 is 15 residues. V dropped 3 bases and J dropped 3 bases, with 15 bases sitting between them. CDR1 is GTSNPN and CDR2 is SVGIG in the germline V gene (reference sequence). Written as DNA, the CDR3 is TGTGCCTGGAGCTGGATTAGTAGCTTTGGAAACACCATATATTTT. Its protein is CAWSWISSFGNTIYF.

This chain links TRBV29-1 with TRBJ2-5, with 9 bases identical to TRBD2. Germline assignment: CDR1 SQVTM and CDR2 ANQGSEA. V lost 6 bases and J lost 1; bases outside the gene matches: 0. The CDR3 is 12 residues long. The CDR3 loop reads CSVLAGQETQYF. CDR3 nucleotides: TGCAGCGTACTAGCGGGCCAAGAGACCCAGTACTTC.

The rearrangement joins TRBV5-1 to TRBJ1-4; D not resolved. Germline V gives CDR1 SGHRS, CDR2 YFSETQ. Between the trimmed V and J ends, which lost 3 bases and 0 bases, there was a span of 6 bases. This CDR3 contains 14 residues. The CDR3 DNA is TGCGCCAGCAGCTCCGCGGCAACTAATGAAAAACTGTTTTTT. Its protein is CASSSAATNEKLFF.

CDR3 residues: CASSPFGGSHTQYF. The CDR3 region has the DNA TGTGCCAGCAGTCCCTTCGGGGGGAGCCATACGCAGTATTTT. The chain employs TRBV27 and TRBJ2-3; TRBD2 matches at 7 bases. In germline, CDR1 is MNHEY, CDR2 SMNVEV (reference sequence). V trimming: 5 bases; J trimming: 7 bases; junction bases outside the gene matches: 9. The CDR3 is 14 residues long.

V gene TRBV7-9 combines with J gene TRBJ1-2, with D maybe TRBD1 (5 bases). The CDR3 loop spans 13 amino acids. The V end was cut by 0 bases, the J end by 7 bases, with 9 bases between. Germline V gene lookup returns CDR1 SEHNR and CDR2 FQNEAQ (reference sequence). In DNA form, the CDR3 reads TGTGCCAGCAGCTTAGCAGGGGCGGCTGGCTACACCTTC. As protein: CASSLAGAAGYTF.

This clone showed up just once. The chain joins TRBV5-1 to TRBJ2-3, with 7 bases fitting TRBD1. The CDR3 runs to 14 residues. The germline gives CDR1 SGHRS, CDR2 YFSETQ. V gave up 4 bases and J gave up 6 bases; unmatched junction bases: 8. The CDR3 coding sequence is TGCGCCAGCAGCGTTTCTAGGGGGCGTGATACGCAGTATTTT. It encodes CASSVSRGRDTQYF.

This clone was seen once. The CDR3, as DNA: TGTGCCAGCAGTTTGACAGGGACCAGCGCTGAAGCTTTCTTT. Residues: CASSLTGTSAEAFF. The genes are TRBV28 and TRBJ1-1; 7 nucleotides agree with TRBD1. Per the germline V gene, CDR1 is MDHEN and CDR2 is SYDVKM. With 3 bases clipped from V and 6 bases from J, the junction kept 7 bases outside the gene matches. This CDR3 has 14 amino acids.

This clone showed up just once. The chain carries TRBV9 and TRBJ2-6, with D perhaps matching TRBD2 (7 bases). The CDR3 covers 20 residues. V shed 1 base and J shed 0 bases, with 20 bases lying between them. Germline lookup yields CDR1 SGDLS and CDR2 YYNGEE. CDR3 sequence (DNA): TGTGCCAGCAGCGTAAGGACGGGGGCGGGAGTTACCTCTGGGGCCAACGTCCTGACTTTC. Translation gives CASSVRTGAGVTSGANVLTF.

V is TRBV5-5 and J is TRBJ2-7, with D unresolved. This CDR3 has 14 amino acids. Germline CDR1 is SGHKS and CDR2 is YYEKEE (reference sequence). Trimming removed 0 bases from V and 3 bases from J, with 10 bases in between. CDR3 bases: TGTGCCAGCAGCTTGGGAACCGAACTCTACGAGCAGTACTTC. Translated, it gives CASSLGTELYEQYF.

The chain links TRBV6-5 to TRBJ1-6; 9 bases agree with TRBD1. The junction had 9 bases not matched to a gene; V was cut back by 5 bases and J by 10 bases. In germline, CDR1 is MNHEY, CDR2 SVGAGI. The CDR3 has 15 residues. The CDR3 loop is CASSTGGSYGSPLHF. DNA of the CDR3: TGTGCCAGCAGTACAGGGGGCTCCTACGGATCACCCCTCCACTTT.

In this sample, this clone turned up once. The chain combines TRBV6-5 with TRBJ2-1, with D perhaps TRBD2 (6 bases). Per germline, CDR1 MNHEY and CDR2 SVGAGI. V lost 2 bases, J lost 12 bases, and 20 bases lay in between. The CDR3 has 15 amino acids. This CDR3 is CASSYEAGTKRGQFF. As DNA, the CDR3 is TGTGCCAGCAGTTACGAAGCGGGCACCAAACGGGGGCAGTTCTTC.

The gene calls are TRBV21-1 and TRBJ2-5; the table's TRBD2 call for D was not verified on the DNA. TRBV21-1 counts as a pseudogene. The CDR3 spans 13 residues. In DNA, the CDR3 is TGTGCCAGCAGCACAGACGGGGGGGAGACCCAGTACTTC. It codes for CASSTDGGETQYF.